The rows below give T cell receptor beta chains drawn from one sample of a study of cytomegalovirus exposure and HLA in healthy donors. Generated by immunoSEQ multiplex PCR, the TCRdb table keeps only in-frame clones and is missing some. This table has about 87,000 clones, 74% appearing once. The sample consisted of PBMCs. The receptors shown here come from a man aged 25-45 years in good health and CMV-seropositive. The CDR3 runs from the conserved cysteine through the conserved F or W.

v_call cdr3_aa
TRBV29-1 CSAPQASYNEQFF
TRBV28 CASSFQGGTEAFF
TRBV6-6 CASSYSSGSSYNEQFF
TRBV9 CASSVGDMSSYNEQFF
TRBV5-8 CASSLVGQGHGYTF
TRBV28 CASSTGTSGRASYNEQFF
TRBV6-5 CASSYPGTRQFF
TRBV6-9 CASSPSPTGELFF
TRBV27 CASRRDSSYEQYF
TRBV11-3 CASSRLAGANNEQFF
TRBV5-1 CASSLEVASYNEQFF
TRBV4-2 CASSQETGLNEKLFF
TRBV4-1 CASSQEGTDEQYF
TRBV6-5 CASSYSGQGETQYF
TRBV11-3 CASSQGGEQYF
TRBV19 CASSMEGHNQPQHF
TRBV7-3 CASSLIGGVSTDTQYF
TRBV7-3 CASSLDGGAAYEQYF
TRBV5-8 CASSLSYGQGGQPQNF
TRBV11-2 CASSSRGRPSVRNTIYF
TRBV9 CASSSVKGYTEAFF
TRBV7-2 CASSYEGAGANVLTF
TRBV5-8 CASSRGVATYNEQFF
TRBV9 CASSADSEAFF
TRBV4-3 CASSQDPGRPAVAFF
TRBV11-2 CASSPGPRATEAFF
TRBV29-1 CSVGRDRAYNEQFF
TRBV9 CASSVGGGQGRNTIYF
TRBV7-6 CASSLAPGQGWGTQYF
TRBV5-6 CASSSGAGVSTDTQYF
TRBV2 CASSERETQYF
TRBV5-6 CASSLGPPSGANVLTF
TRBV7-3 CASSLTAYSGANVLTF
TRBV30 CAWKLGDQPQHF
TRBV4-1 CASSQEIIENTEAFF
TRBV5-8 CASSSLGGGQPQHF
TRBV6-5 CASSYSTRGNEQFF
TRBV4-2 CASSRDSVDTEAFF
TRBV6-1 CASSERGSSGNTIYF
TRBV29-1 CSVEAWQASYF
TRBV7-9 CASSLASGGIYNEQFF
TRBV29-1 CSVATGSAYEQYF
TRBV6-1 CASSESWSRRAYNEQFF
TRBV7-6 CASSVRGGQDTQYF
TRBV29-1 CSVERGATDTQYF
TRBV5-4 CASSLAGVDEQYF
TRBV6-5 CASSPDRDYGYTF
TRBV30 CAWIKGDSGNTIYF
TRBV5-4 CASSQGTPYGYTF
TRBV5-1 CASSLGQLNYGYTF
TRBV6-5 CASSIQGAPGELSF
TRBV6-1 CASSGGLVANEQFF
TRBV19 CASRGTSGGSQETQYF
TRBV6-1 CASRGGLSYEQYF
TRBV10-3 CAISEGGTKTQYF
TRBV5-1 CASSLDGGGAVREQFF
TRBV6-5 CASSRTTGANVLTF
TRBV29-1 CSVEDPGNLAGYTF
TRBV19 CASSFISWTGDEKLFF